This T cell receptor beta chain was obtained from a study of beta chain features in type 1 diabetes (dated by TCRdb to 2016 to 2018). About the full investigation: Patients and healthy donors did not differ in mean age, gender distribution, total cell number or subset yield. Across all samples, around 100 million sorted cells were examined, and cell number per subset correlated strongly with RNA yield. In the study, recently diagnosed type 1 diabetes patients and matched healthy donors were compared on the TCRB repertoires of their sorted circulating CD4+ T cell subsets. Naive and central memory subsets were obtained from all 30 or so donors, but regulatory and stem cell-like memory subsets were isolated from only 8 patients and roughly eight healthy donors.

The research as a whole found: PCR may preferentially amplify shorter templates, but because patient and control samples were amplified and corrected together, any resulting skew would affect both groups equally. Because cDNA rather than genomic DNA was sequenced, highly expressing activated cells could have been over-represented, although no difference in activation and CD3 levels was found between groups. Because the HLA sub-analyses included only small numbers of individuals, any influence of HLA type on TCRB rearrangement was left unresolved. In all four CD4+ subsets, TCRB CDR3 length was moderately but significantly shorter in type 1 diabetes patients. Naive, central memory and regulatory TCRB repertoires appeared more similar among patients than among healthy donors. Patients with type 1 diabetes made fewer insertions and deleted more nucleotides at VDJ recombination sites, implying thymic rearrangement abnormalities.

This clone has more than one count but fewer than ten. This clone's antigen is unknown. No much larger clonotype is one base removed from it; base qualities were not supplied. Via the germline V gene, CDR1 is MDHEN and CDR2 SYDVKM. At the junction V is shortened by 7 bases and J by 1 base, with 10 bases in between. Measured from the cysteine to the phenylalanine, the CDR3 is 13 residues long. Of the read, only the CDR3 DNA is kept; its 39 bases are in frame from base 1. The entire amount of isolated RNA was reverse transcribed using the High Capacity cDNA Reverse Transcription Kit, so the sequenced TCRB transcripts were expressed ones. Deep immunoSEQ sequencing was applied to naive, central memory and regulatory T cell samples, giving an average of roughly 3.6 million total reads per sample. Sorted cells were lysed in RLT buffer and RNA was extracted with DNase-treated RNeasy Micro or Mini kits, depending on cell number. To prevent cross-contamination, every cell subset was processed on its own, while patient and healthy donor samples were processed together. TCRB sequences were amplified from cDNA with the immunoSEQ multiplex PCR, producing 87-bp fragments spanning the CDR3 region. Sequencing of the amplicons was done on the Illumina HiSeq platform. Per the authors' processing: PCR bias was computationally corrected using synthetic template baselines, reads within Hamming distance 2 were collapsed, and singletons that could not be merged were discarded. Reads were aligned to IMGT to assign V, D and J genes, CDR3 length, and insertions or deletions at six rearrangement sites. Within each subset, clonotype counts were normalized to sorted cell number, after which true diversity and Gini coefficients were computed with the tcR R package. The overlap coefficient, calculated on TCRB nucleotide sequences, was used to measure repertoire sharing. As a proxy for the pre-selection repertoire, out-of-frame TCRB sequences from naive cells were analyzed. This is the immuneACCESS table as TCRdb keeps it, with only in-frame sequences that have V and J called. A part of the clones is gone; compared with another copy, unresolved V genes explain less than half, and the rest is unexplained. D and trimming come from the DNA, and the V and J calls and clone size come from that table. The table for this sample lists over 700,000 clones; roughly 17% of them were counted only once. The ten largest clones represent around 0.02% of the sample.

Each donor gave one peripheral blood draw, averaging approximately 0.12 L, which was collected into heparinised tubes. A BD FACSAria II was used to sort naive, central memory, regulatory and stem cell-like memory CD4+ T cells with a panel that included CD45RO, CCR7, CD25, CD127, CD95 and CD27. A purity above 95% was achieved for all sorted populations. Right away, PBMCs were isolated by Lymphoprep density gradient centrifugation and were stained directly, with no culture step. Samples were stained and sorted in pairs, with one healthy donor and one patient per experiment, so that batch effects were minimized.

Sequencing was performed on naive CD4+ T cells from blood. The cell subset or site tag for this specimen amounts to: true naive CD4+ T cells. The TCR was taken from a woman aged 18-29 years in good health. Recombination joined TRBV28 with TRBJ1-1; a confident D gene designation cannot be given. The nucleotide sequence reads as follows: TGTGCCAGCACGATCCCACCGAACACTGAAGCTTTCTTT. This is translated as CASTIPPNTEAFF. Beyond the CDR3, the reference TRBV28 and TRBJ1-1 genes provide the residues; the full variable domain reads: DVKVTQSSRYLVKRTGEKVFLECVQDMDHENMFWYRQDPGLGLRLIYFSYDVKMKEKGDIPEGYSVSREKKERFSLILESASTNQTSMYLCASTIPPNTEAFFGQGTRLTVV.